This TCR beta chain was sequenced for a study of OX40 agonist ivuxolimab in advanced cancers. At the level of the study: A partial response was reached by three patients: one with hepatocellular carcinoma and two with cutaneous melanoma.

Sequencing used immunoSEQ multiplex PCR; TCRdb keeps in-frame clones, though not all of them. The sample has tens of thousands of clones, 80% to 95% seen once. Concerning this clone: The target antigen is unknown.

Overall study findings and caveats: Antigen specificity remained undetermined for the expanded peripheral T cells.

Autoimmune disease history or systemic immunosuppression barred patients. The CDR3 runs 15 residues. CDR1 is MDHEN and CDR2 is SYDVKM in the germline V gene. V gave up 8 bases and J gave up 7 bases; unmatched junction bases: 12. This receptor was obtained from an adult with an advanced solid tumor such as melanoma, head and neck, liver or kidney cancer. The material was CD4+ or CD8+ T cells sorted from blood, obtained in a trial of the OX40 agonist ivuxolimab. The chain is built from TRBV28 and TRBJ1-4, with 8 bases matching TRBD1. For the CDR3, the DNA is TGTGCCAGCCGAACCGTGGACAGGGAGTCTGAAAAACTGTTTTTT. Encoded protein: CASRTVDRESEKLFF.